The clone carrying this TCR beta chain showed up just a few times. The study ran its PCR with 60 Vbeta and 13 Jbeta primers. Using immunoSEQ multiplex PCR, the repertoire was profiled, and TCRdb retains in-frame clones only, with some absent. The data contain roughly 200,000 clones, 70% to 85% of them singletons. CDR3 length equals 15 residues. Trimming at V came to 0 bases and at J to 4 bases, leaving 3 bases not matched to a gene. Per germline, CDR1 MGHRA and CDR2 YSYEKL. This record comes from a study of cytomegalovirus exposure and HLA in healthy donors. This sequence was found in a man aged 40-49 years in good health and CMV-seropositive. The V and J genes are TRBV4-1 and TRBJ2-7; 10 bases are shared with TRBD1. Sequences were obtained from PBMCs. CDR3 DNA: TGCGCCAGCAGCCAAGATGGGGACAGGGGTTACGAGCAGTACTTC. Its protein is CASSQDGDRGYEQYF.